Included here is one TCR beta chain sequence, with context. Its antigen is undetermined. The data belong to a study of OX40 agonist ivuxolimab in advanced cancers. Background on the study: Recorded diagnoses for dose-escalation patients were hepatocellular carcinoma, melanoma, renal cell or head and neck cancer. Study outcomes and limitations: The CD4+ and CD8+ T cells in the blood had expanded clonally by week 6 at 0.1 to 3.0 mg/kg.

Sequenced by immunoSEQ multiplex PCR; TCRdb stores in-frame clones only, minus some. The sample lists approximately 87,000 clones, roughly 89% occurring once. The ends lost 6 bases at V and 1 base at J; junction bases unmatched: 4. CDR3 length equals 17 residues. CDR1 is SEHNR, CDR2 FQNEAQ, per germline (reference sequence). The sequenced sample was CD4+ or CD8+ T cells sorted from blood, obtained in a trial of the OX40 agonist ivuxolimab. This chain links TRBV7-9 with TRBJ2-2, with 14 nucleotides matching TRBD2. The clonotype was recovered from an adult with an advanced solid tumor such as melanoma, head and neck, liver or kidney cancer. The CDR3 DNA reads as TGTGCCAGCAGGTCCGGGACTAGCGGGAGGAACACCGGGGAGCTGTTTTTT. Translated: CASRSGTSGRNTGELFF.